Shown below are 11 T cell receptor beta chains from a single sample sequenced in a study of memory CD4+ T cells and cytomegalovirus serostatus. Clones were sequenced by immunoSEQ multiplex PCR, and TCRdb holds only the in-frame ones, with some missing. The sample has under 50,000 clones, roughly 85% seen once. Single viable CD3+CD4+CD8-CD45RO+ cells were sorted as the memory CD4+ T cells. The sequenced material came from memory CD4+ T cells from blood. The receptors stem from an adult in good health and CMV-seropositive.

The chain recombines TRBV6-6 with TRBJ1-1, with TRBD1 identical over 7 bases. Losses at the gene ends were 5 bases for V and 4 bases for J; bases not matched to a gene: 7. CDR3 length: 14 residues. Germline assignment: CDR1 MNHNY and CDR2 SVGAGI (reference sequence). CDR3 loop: CASSLPGTVTEAFF. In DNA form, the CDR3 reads TGTGCCAGCAGTCTTCCGGGGACAGTCACTGAAGCTTTCTTT.

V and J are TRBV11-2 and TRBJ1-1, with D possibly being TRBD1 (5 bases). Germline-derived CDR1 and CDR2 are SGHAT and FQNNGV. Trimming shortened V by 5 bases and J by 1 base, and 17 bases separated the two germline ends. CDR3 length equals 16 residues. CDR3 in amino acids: CASSATGFTGNTEAFF. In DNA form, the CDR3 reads TGTGCCAGCAGCGCGACGGGCTTTACAGGGAACACTGAAGCTTTCTTT.

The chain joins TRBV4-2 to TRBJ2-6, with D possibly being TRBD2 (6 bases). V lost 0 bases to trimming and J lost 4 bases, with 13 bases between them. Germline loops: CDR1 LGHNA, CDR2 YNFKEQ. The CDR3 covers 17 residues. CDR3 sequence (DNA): TGTGCCAGCAGCCAAGATCGGACTACACAGGGGGCCAACGTCCTGACTTTC. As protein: CASSQDRTTQGANVLTF.

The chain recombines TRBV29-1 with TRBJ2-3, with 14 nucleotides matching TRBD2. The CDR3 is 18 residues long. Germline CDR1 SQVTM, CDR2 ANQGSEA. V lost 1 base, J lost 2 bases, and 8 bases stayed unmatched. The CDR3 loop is CSVEGGTSGGLDTDTQYF. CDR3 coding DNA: TGCAGCGTTGAAGGTGGGACTAGCGGGGGCCTCGACACAGATACGCAGTATTTT.

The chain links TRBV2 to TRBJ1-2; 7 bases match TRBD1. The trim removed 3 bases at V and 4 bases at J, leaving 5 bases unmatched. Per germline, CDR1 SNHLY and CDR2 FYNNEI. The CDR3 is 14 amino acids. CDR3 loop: CASSDLGTAYGYTF. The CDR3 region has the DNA TGTGCCAGCAGTGACCTCGGGACAGCCTATGGCTACACCTTC.

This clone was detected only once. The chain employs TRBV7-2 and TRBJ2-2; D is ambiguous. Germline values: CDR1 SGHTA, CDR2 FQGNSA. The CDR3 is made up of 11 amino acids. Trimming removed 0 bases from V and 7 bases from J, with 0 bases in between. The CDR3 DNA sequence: TGTGCCAGCAGCTTAGCCGGGGAGCTGTTTTTT. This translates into CASSLAGELFF.

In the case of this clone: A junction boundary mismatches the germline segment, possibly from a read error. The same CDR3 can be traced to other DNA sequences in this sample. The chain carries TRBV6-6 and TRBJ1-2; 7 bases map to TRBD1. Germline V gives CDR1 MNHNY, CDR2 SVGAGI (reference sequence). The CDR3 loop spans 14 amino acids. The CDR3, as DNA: TGTGCCAGCAGTTCCGAGGGAGGGGGCTATGGCTACACCTTT. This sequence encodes CASSSEGGGYGYTF.

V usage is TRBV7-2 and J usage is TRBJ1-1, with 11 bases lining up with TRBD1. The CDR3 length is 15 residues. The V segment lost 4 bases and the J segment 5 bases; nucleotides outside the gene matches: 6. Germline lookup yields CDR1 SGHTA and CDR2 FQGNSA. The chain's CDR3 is CASSSGTGGNTEAFF. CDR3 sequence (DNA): TGTGCCAGCAGCTCCGGGACAGGGGGTAATACTGAAGCTTTCTTT.

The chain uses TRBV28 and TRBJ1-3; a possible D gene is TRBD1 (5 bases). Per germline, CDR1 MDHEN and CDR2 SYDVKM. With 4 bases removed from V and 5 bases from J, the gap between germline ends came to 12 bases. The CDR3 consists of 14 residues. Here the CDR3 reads CASSSGEGRNTIYF. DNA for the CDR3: TGTGCCAGCAGTTCGGGGGAGGGGCGAAACACCATATATTTT.

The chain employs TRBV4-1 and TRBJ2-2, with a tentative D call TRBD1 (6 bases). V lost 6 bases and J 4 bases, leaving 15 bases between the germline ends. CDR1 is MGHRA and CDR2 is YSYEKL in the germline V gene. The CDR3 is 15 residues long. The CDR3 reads CASSRVQGTTGELFF. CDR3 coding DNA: TGCGCCAGCAGTCGGGTCCAGGGGACCACCGGGGAGCTGTTTTTT.

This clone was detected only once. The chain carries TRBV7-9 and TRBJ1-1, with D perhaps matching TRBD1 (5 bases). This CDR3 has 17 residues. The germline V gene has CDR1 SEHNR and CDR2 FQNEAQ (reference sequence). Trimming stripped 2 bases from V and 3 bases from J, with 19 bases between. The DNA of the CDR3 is TGTGCCAGCAGCTTACTATCCAGGACACTGGGAGACACTGAAGCTTTCTTT. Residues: CASSLLSRTLGDTEAFF.